This T cell receptor beta chain was observed in a study of shared clonotypes between healthy human individuals. Data came from immunoSEQ multiplex PCR; TCRdb stores just in-frame clones and leaves some out. The data show about 2 million clones, with 85% to 95% seen just once and roughly 0.13% held by the top ten. The CDR3 is 14 residues long. V shed 7 bases and J shed 2 bases, with 12 bases lying between them. CDR1 is SNHLY and CDR2 is FYNNEI in the germline V gene. The chain is built from TRBV2 and TRBJ1-5; no firm D call. Sequenced: naive CD4+ T cells sorted from blood. Subset noted: CD45RA+ positively selected. The receptor comes from a man aged 18 to 30 in good health. CDR3 in DNA: TGTGCCAGCACTGCAGTGACCGGCAATCAGCCCCAGCATTTT. The encoded protein is CASTAVTGNQPQHF.